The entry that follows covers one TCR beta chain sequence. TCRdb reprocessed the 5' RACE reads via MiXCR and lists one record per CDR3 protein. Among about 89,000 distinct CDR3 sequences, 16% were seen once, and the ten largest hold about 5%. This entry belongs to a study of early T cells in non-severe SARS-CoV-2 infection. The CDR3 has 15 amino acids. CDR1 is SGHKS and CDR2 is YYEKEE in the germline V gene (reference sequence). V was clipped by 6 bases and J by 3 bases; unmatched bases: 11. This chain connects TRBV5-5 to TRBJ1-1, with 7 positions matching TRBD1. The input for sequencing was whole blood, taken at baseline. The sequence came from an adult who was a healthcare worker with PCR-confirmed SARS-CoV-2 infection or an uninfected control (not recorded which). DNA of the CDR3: TGTGCCAGCACCACGCGTAGGGGGCGATACACTGAAGCTTTCTTT. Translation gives CASTTRRGRYTEAFF. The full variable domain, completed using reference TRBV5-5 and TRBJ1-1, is DAGVTQSPTHLIKTRGQQVTLRCSPISGHKSVSWYQQVLGQGPQFIFQYYEKEERGRGNFPDRFSARQFPNYSSELNVNALLLGDSALYLCASTTRRGRYTEAFFGQGTRLTVV.